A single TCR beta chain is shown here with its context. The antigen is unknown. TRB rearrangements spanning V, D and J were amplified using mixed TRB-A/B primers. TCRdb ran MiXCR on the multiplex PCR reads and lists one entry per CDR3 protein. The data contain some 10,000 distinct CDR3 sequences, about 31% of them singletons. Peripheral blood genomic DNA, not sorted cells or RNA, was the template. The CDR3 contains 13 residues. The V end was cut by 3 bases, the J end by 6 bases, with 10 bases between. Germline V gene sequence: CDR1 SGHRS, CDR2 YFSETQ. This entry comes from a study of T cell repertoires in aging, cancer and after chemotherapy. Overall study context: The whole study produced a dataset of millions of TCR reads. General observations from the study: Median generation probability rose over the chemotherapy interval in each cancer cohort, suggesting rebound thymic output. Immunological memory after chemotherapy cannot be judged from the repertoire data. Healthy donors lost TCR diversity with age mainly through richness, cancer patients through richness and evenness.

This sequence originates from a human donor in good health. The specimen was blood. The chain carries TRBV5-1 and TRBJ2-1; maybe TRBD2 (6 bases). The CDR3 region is CASSYSSANEQFF. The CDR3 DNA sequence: TGCGCCAGCAGCTATTCTAGCGCCAATGAGCAGTTCTTC.